This record concerns one TCR beta chain sequence. Its antigen is unidentified. The entry originates in a study of cytomegalovirus exposure and HLA in healthy donors. Study observations and caveats: Presence/absence results assume similar sequencing depth per donor, which may not hold.

The CDR3 is made up of 13 amino acids. Deletions cut 1 base from V and 4 bases from J, with 7 bases between. Germline V gene data show CDR1 as SGHVS and CDR2 as FQNEAQ. Primers included in the PCR were 60 Vbeta and 13 Jbeta primers. Assay: immunoSEQ multiplex PCR; the TCRdb copy retains only in-frame clones and omits some. This table has 150,000 to 200,000 clones, 80% appearing once. The clonotype originates from a man in his late teens or twenties in good health and CMV-seropositive. Specimen: PBMCs. V is TRBV7-8 and J is TRBJ1-2; D unresolved. The CDR3 protein is CASSLGEIYGYTF. CDR3 DNA: TGTGCCAGCAGCTTAGGTGAGATCTATGGCTACACCTTC. Based on the CDR3 plus reference TRBV7-8 and TRBJ1-2, the full variable domain is GAGVSQSPRYKVAKRGQDVALRCDPISGHVSLFWYQQALGQGPEFLTYFQNEAQLDKSGLPSDRFFAERPEGSVSTLKIQRTQQEDSAVYLCASSLGEIYGYTFGSGTRLTVV.